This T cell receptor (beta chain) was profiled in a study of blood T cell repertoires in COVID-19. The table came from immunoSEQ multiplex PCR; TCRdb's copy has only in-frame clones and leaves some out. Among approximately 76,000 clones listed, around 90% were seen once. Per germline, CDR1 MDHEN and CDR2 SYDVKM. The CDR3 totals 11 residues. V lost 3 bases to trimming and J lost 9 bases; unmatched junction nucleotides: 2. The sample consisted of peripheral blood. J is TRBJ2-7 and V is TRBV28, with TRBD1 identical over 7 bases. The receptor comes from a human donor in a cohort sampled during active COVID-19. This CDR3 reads CASSFWDRQYF. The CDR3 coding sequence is TGTGCCAGCAGTTTCTGGGACAGGCAGTACTTC.